One and the same sample provided the 15 T cell receptor beta chains below, sequenced in a study of blood T cell repertoires in COVID-19. The protocol was immunoSEQ multiplex PCR, while the TCRdb copy is restricted to in-frame clones and leaves out a portion. The sample consists of 360,000 or so clones, more than 85% of them appearing once. Sequencing input: PBMCs or T cells enriched from blood (not recorded which). The receptors here all came from a woman aged 30 to 39 who had recovered from COVID-19.

Notes on this clone: Other DNA sequences within the sample encode an identical CDR3. This sequence joins TRBV28 and TRBJ2-7; 8 nucleotides agree with TRBD1. The CDR3 sequence is 14 residues long. Germline trimming cut 5 bases from V and 0 bases from J; bases unmatched to any gene: 3. Germline loops: CDR1 MDHEN, CDR2 SYDVKM. CDR3 DNA: TGTGCCAGCAGTAGCGGACAGGGCTCCTACGAGCAGTACTTC. Its protein product is CASSSGQGSYEQYF.

The V gene is TRBV7-9, the J gene TRBJ1-2; tentative D call: TRBD1 (5 bases). Germline V gene lookup returns CDR1 SEHNR and CDR2 FQNEAQ (reference sequence). The V and J ends lost 5 bases and 13 bases respectively, with 23 bases between them. The CDR3 runs 14 residues. The CDR3 region has the DNA TGTGCCAGCAGCCTCGGGGGAGGTTCCGAGGAGGGCACCTTC. Protein sequence: CASSLGGGSEEGTF.

This chain connects TRBV18 to TRBJ1-6; TRBD1 aligns across 12 bases. There are 16 residues in the CDR3. The germline CDR1 and CDR2 sequences are KGHSH and LQKENI. V dropped 0 bases and J dropped 10; count of bases not matched to a gene: 4. In nucleotides, the CDR3 is TGTGCCAGCTCACCACCGGGACAGGGGGCGCGGTCACCCCTCCACTTT. It codes for CASSPPGQGARSPLHF.

The CDR3 here is CAWKGGSTYEQYF. CDR3 DNA sequence: TGTGCCTGGAAAGGGGGCTCTACCTACGAGCAGTACTTC. This chain joins TRBV30 and TRBJ2-7, with 7 bases fitting TRBD1. Germline V CDR1 and CDR2: GTSNPN, SVGIG (reference sequence). CDR3 length: 13 residues. Trimming removed 4 bases from V and 2 bases from J; junction bases left unmatched: 5.

The chain uses TRBV5-1 and TRBJ2-5; D might be TRBD1 (6 bases). Per the germline V gene, CDR1 is SGHRS and CDR2 is YFSETQ. The CDR3 covers 15 residues. Trimming left V 0 bases short and J 5 bases short, with 14 bases between. Written as DNA, the CDR3 is TGCGCCAGCAGCTTGGCGGCAGGGGTTAGGGAGACCCAGTACTTC. Amino acid sequence: CASSLAAGVRETQYF.

The V gene is TRBV5-6, the J gene TRBJ1-2; no reliable D call. The CDR3 covers 14 residues. Deletions cut 0 bases from V and 9 bases from J, with 15 bases between. Germline V gives CDR1 SGHDT, CDR2 YYEEEE. In nucleotides, the CDR3 is TGTGCCAGCAGCTTGGTGGACTTGCCGAGTAGCTACACCTTC. Its translation is CASSLVDLPSSYTF.

The genes are TRBV19 and TRBJ2-7; unclear D gene. V dropped 10 bases and J dropped 0 bases, with 16 bases sitting between them. The germline CDR1 and CDR2 sequences are LNHDA and SQIVND (reference sequence). There are 14 residues in the CDR3. The CDR3 DNA reads as TGTGCCACTGCCCCCTCGGGTCTCTCCTACGAGCAGTACTTC. This encodes CATAPSGLSYEQYF.

This clone was detected only once. This rearrangement joins TRBV6-5 to TRBJ1-5; unclear D gene. Germline loops: CDR1 MNHEY, CDR2 SVGAGI. This CDR3 is 11 amino acids long. Trimming pared 6 bases from V and 5 bases from J, leaving 5 bases between. CDR3 nucleotide sequence: TGTGCCAGCAGCCGAGATCAGCCCCAGCATTTT. Encoded protein: CASSRDQPQHF.

This clone occurred once. V usage is TRBV11-2 and J usage is TRBJ1-5; D is ambiguous. In germline, CDR1 is SGHAT, CDR2 FQNNGV. This CDR3 is 16 amino acids long. V dropped 3 bases and J dropped 2 bases, with 14 bases sitting between them. The CDR3 spells CASSFGNLAGNQPQHF. The CDR3 nucleotides read TGTGCCAGCAGCTTCGGAAACCTAGCGGGCAATCAGCCCCAGCATTTT.

This chain links TRBV28 with TRBJ1-4; perhaps TRBD1 as D (6 bases). Germline lookup yields CDR1 MDHEN and CDR2 SYDVKM. The CDR3 has 17 amino acids. Trimming stripped 2 bases from V and 4 bases from J, with 17 bases between. The DNA of the CDR3 is TGTGCCAGCAGTTTACCCCGGACAGTCTCTCGTAATGAAAAACTGTTTTTT. This encodes CASSLPRTVSRNEKLFF.

The rearrangement uses TRBV11-2 and TRBJ2-7; 9 bases are shared with TRBD2. This CDR3 spans 16 amino acids. Germline V gene sequence: CDR1 SGHAT, CDR2 FQNNGV. J gave up 4 bases and V 1 base, and 8 bases lay outside the gene matches. The CDR3 nucleotides are TGTGCCAGCAGCTTAGGGCCCTTAGCGGGAGCTTACGAGCAGTACTTC. Translation: CASSLGPLAGAYEQYF.

This clone was seen only once. The DNA of the CDR3 is TGTGCCAGCAGCTCAACAGGGGGATACTATGGCTACACCTTC. This encodes CASSSTGGYYGYTF. This chain connects TRBV7-2 to TRBJ1-2; 8 bases match TRBD1. Germline V lookup: CDR1 SGHTA, CDR2 FQGNSA. CDR3 size: 14 residues. With 4 bases clipped from V and 3 bases from J, the junction kept 4 bases outside the gene matches.

CDR3 coding DNA: TGCGCCAGCGGACTAGCGGATACCTACAATGAGCAGTTCTTC. Protein: CASGLADTYNEQFF. The genes are TRBV5-1 and TRBJ2-1; the match to TRBD2 covers 10 bases. The CDR3 loop spans 14 amino acids. Germline V gives CDR1 SGHRS, CDR2 YFSETQ. Unmatched junction bases numbered 3, after V lost 7 bases and J lost 2 bases.

The rearrangement uses TRBV19 and TRBJ2-4, with a tentative D call TRBD1 (6 bases). The CDR3 runs 17 residues. Germline values: CDR1 LNHDA, CDR2 SQIVND (reference sequence). The V end was cut by 3 bases, the J end by 0 bases, with 15 bases between. CDR3 region: CASSMLPGQLAKNIQYF. The DNA of the CDR3 is TGTGCCAGTAGTATGTTGCCTGGACAGTTAGCCAAAAACATTCAGTACTTC.

The chain uses TRBV25-1 and TRBJ1-6; D might be TRBD1 (5 bases). The CDR3 sequence is 13 residues long. Trimming took off 4 bases at V and 7 bases at J, with 8 bases between the two ends. Germline CDR1 and CDR2: MGHDK and SYGVNS. CDR3 protein: CASSVGGNSPLHF. Written as DNA, the CDR3 is TGTGCCAGCAGTGTGGGGGGGAATTCACCCCTCCACTTT.